Presented here are 17 T cell receptor beta chains from one specimen sequenced in a study of T cell clonotyping in hematopoietic cell transplantation. Data came from immunoSEQ multiplex PCR; TCRdb stores just in-frame clones and leaves some out. The table shows over 9,500 clones, with approximately 90% occurring only once. What was sequenced was peripheral blood mononuclear cells. These receptor sequences come from a woman aged 50 to 60 in good health. Some clones in this sample may be carry-over from other donors' samples.

The genes are TRBV19 and TRBJ2-7, with a weak D call TRBD1 (6 bases). The CDR3 runs to 13 residues. Germline-derived CDR1 and CDR2 are LNHDA and SQIVND (reference sequence). The ends were cut back, 6 bases at V and 1 base at J, with 10 bases in the middle. The CDR3 region is CASRDRTSYEQYF. CDR3 coding DNA: TGTGCCAGTAGAGACAGGACTTCCTACGAGCAGTACTTC.

The chain uses TRBV11-2 and TRBJ1-1; D remains ambiguous. The ends were cut back, 0 bases at V and 6 bases at J, with 8 bases in the middle. CDR1 SGHAT and CDR2 FQNNGV come from the germline V gene. The CDR3 runs to 13 residues. The chain's CDR3 is CASSLEPGPEAFF. CDR3 nucleotide sequence: TGTGCCAGCAGCTTAGAGCCCGGACCTGAAGCTTTCTTT. The full variable domain, its missing parts supplied by reference TRBV11-2 and TRBJ1-1, is EAGVAQSPRYKIIEKRQSVAFWCNPISGHATLYWYQQILGQGPKLLIQFQNNGVVDDSQLPKDRFSAERLKGVDSTLKIQPAKLEDSAVYLCASSLEPGPEAFFGQGTRLTVV.

This chain links TRBV4-3 with TRBJ2-7; D uncertain. The CDR3 contains 15 residues. Germline loops: CDR1 LGHNA, CDR2 YSLEER. Trimming shortened V by 0 bases and J by 6 bases, and 15 bases separated the two germline ends. The CDR3 sequence is CASSQDGGPRVEQYF. CDR3 DNA: TGCGCCAGCAGCCAAGATGGCGGCCCCCGGGTCGAGCAGTACTTC.

This chain links TRBV4-1 with TRBJ1-1; a possible D gene is TRBD1 (6 bases). This CDR3 has 14 residues. V shed 0 bases and J shed 5 bases, with 10 bases lying between them. CDR1 is MGHRA, CDR2 YSYEKL, per germline. CDR3 coding DNA: TGCGCCAGCAGCCAAGACAGGGGAAGAACTGAAGCTTTCTTT. It yields the protein CASSQDRGRTEAFF.

V and J are TRBV5-1 and TRBJ2-1; no firm D call. Germline V gene data show CDR1 as SGHRS and CDR2 as YFSETQ. The germline V and J ends were trimmed by 6 bases and 3 bases, with 13 bases remaining between them. This CDR3 is built from 14 residues. Written as DNA, the CDR3 is TGCGCCAGCACATCTTCAGGCGGCTACAATGAGCAGTTCTTC. This sequence encodes CASTSSGGYNEQFF.

The V call is TRBV12-2, the J call TRBJ2-7; the table's TRBD1 call for D was not verified on the DNA. TRBV12-2 corresponds to a pseudogene. This CDR3 is 16 amino acids long. In DNA form, the CDR3 reads TGTGCAAGTCGCTTAGGAGACCCCTACAGGGCGTACGAGCAGTACTTC. Encoded protein: CASRLGDPYRAYEQYF.

This clone has just one count. The V call is TRBV6-5, the J call TRBJ2-7, with D tentatively TRBD2 (7 bases). The germline V gene has CDR1 MNHEY and CDR2 SVGAGI. The CDR3 is made up of 13 amino acids. The V end was cut by 7 bases, the J end by 2 bases, with 12 bases between. Here the CDR3 reads CASKGGGPYEQYF. CDR3 coding DNA: TGTGCCAGCAAAGGGGGGGGCCCCTACGAGCAGTACTTC.

V is TRBV2 and J is TRBJ2-3; D possibly matches TRBD1 or TRBD2 (5 bases each). Deletions cut 6 bases from V and 2 bases from J, with 21 bases between. Germline V gene sequence: CDR1 SNHLY, CDR2 FYNNEI. CDR3 length: 17 residues. CDR3: CASSPTLWGRDTDTQYF. The CDR3 DNA is TGTGCCAGCAGCCCAACGTTGTGGGGACGGGACACAGATACGCAGTATTTT.

V usage is TRBV9 and J usage is TRBJ2-1, with D perhaps assigned TRBD1 or TRBD2 (5 bases each). V was clipped by 7 bases and J by 2 bases, with 16 bases between them. From germline, CDR1 is SGDLS and CDR2 YYNGEE. The CDR3 totals 15 residues. The CDR3 sequence is CASAEGSGTYNEQFF. In DNA form, the CDR3 reads TGTGCCAGCGCCGAGGGGTCGGGGACCTACAATGAGCAGTTCTTC.

The rearrangement joins TRBV7-9 to TRBJ1-5, with unresolved D. V gave up 5 bases and J gave up 4 bases, with 15 bases separating them. In germline, CDR1 is SEHNR, CDR2 FQNEAQ (reference sequence). The CDR3 is 15 residues long. The CDR3: CASSTGSSGNQPQHF. CDR3 coding DNA: TGTGCCAGCAGCACCGGAAGTTCGGGGAATCAGCCCCAGCATTTT.

V and J are TRBV6-6 and TRBJ2-5; weak D call: TRBD2 (7 bases). Trimming cost V 6 bases and J 1 base, with 9 bases left between them. CDR3 length: 13 amino acids. CDR1 and CDR2 from the germline V gene are MNHNY and SVGAGI (reference sequence). The CDR3 sequence is CASRRGPQETQYF. CDR3 in DNA: TGTGCCAGCAGGCGGGGGCCCCAAGAGACCCAGTACTTC.

The chain employs TRBV10-3 and TRBJ2-3, with 10 bases aligning to TRBD1. The germline CDR1 and CDR2 sequences are ENHRY and SYGVKD. J lost 4 bases, V lost 6 bases, and 4 bases had no gene match. This CDR3 spans 14 amino acids. The CDR3 DNA reads TGTGCCATCAGCCGGGACAGGGGTGCAGATACGCAGTATTTT. Protein product: CAISRDRGADTQYF.

J is TRBJ1-2 and V is TRBV15, with TRBD1 as a possible D gene (5 bases). This CDR3 comprises 17 residues. Trimming pared 0 bases from V and 4 bases from J, leaving 18 bases between. Per germline, CDR1 LNHNV and CDR2 YYDKDF (reference sequence). CDR3 DNA: TGTGCCACCAGCAGAGATCGTGAGGCCCGGGGCGTCTATGGCTACACCTTC. Its protein product is CATSRDREARGVYGYTF.

CDR3 DNA sequence: TGCGCCAGCACCACTGAGGGGACGGTAAACACTGAAGCTTTCTTT. Translation: CASTTEGTVNTEAFF. The chain employs TRBV4-1 and TRBJ1-1; weak D call: TRBD1 (5 bases). CDR1 is MGHRA and CDR2 is YSYEKL in the germline V gene. This CDR3 has 15 residues. Deletions cut 7 bases from V and 2 bases from J, with 17 bases between.

The chain uses TRBV5-5 and TRBJ1-6, with 7 positions matching TRBD1. J lost 9 bases, V lost 2 bases, and 11 bases had no gene match. Germline CDR1 and CDR2: SGHKS and YYEKEE (reference sequence). The CDR3 totals 16 residues. The DNA for the CDR3 is TGTGCCAGCAGCTTCAACAGGGGACGGTCTGGTTCACCCCTCCACTTT. This gives the protein CASSFNRGRSGSPLHF.

The DNA of the CDR3 is TGTGCCAGCAGCTCACTCTCTGGAAACACCATATATTTT. It encodes CASSSLSGNTIYF. This chain connects TRBV5-5 to TRBJ1-3; D gene uncertain. CDR1 and CDR2 (germline): SGHKS, YYEKEE (reference sequence). Trimming shortened V by 3 bases and J by 0 bases, and 4 bases separated the two germline ends. The CDR3 contains 13 residues.

The chain is built from TRBV11-2 and TRBJ1-1; D perhaps matches TRBD1 (6 bases). Looked up from germline, CDR1 is SGHAT and CDR2 is FQNNGV. The CDR3 extends over 15 amino acids. Trimming removed 6 bases at V and 3 bases at J, with 17 bases between. Here the CDR3 reads CASSLDPGVYTEAFF. In DNA, the CDR3 is TGTGCCAGCAGTCTAGATCCAGGGGTGTACACTGAAGCTTTCTTT. Using reference TRBV11-2 and TRBJ1-1 for the parts outside the CDR3, the full variable domain is EAGVAQSPRYKIIEKRQSVAFWCNPISGHATLYWYQQILGQGPKLLIQFQNNGVVDDSQLPKDRFSAERLKGVDSTLKIQPAKLEDSAVYLCASSLDPGVYTEAFFGQGTRLTVV.